These 18 T cell receptor beta chains share one sample of origin, sequenced in a study of human T cells and chemical hapten exposure. As for time point: patch test 1, 2 weeks after DPC sensitization. Specified treatment: therapeutic diphenylcyclopropenone sensitization with weekly scalp DPC. TCRdb reprocessed the RACE reads with MiXCR, giving one entry per CDR3 protein. The table lists about 360,000 distinct CDR3 sequences, around 7% of them singletons. The sequencing used whole blood, collected in connection with sensitization to the hapten diphenylcyclopropenone (DPC). The receptors here all came from a woman between 18 and 29 years old with alopecia areata. Some clones in this sample may be carry-over from other donors' samples.

The chain links TRBV10-3 to TRBJ1-4; D gene unclear. Trimming took off 0 bases at V and 7 bases at J, with 12 bases between the two ends. The CDR3 is 15 amino acids. Germline V gene data show CDR1 as ENHRY and CDR2 as SYGVKD. This chain's CDR3 is CAISESEMRVEKLFF. The CDR3 nucleotides read TGTGCCATCAGTGAGTCGGAAATGCGGGTTGAAAAACTGTTTTTT.

This clonotype was counted only a few times. The V gene is TRBV5-1, the J gene TRBJ1-1; D perhaps matches TRBD1 (6 bases). The germline V gene has CDR1 SGHRS and CDR2 YFSETQ. This CDR3 spans 15 amino acids. Trimming stripped 3 bases from V and 2 bases from J, with 14 bases between. The CDR3 DNA reads TGCGCCAGCAGCTCGGACAGAGTGCAAAACACTGAAGCTTTCTTT. This encodes CASSSDRVQNTEAFF. The variable domain in full, completed from reference TRBV5-1 and TRBJ1-1, reads KAGVTQTPRYLIKTRGQQVTLSCSPISGHRSVSWYQQTPGQGLQFLFEYFSETQRNKGNFPGRFSGRQFSNSRSEMNVSTLELGDSALYLCASSSDRVQNTEAFFGQGTRLTVV.

The sample holds a few counts of this clonotype. This rearrangement joins TRBV5-1 to TRBJ2-3; 11 positions agree with TRBD2. The length of the CDR3 is 16 residues. In germline, CDR1 is SGHRS, CDR2 YFSETQ. The trim removed 0 bases at V and 4 bases at J, leaving 4 bases unmatched. Here the CDR3 DNA reads TGCGCCAGCAGCTTGGCGCTAGCGGGGGGATCAGATACGCAGTATTTT. Its protein product is CASSLALAGGSDTQYF. Together with reference TRBV5-1 and TRBJ2-3, the CDR3 gives the full variable domain: KAGVTQTPRYLIKTRGQQVTLSCSPISGHRSVSWYQQTPGQGLQFLFEYFSETQRNKGNFPGRFSGRQFSNSRSEMNVSTLELGDSALYLCASSLALAGGSDTQYFGPGTRLTVL.

In regard to this clonotype: This may stem from a read error, because a much larger clone lies one nucleotide away. J is TRBJ2-5 and V is TRBV29-1; no reliable D call. Germline lookup yields CDR1 SQVTM and CDR2 ANQGSEA. Trimming pared 5 bases from V and 3 bases from J, leaving 10 bases between. This CDR3 contains 12 residues. CDR3: CSVKPNEETQYF. CDR3 in DNA: TGCAGCGTTAAGCCTAACGAAGAGACCCAGTACTTC.

In its sample, this clonotype was seen a few times. The rearrangement uses TRBV6-5 and TRBJ1-1; D is uncertain. The germline CDR1 and CDR2 sequences are MNHEY and SVGAGI. Between the trimmed V and J ends, which lost 3 bases and 7 bases, there was a span of 15 bases. This CDR3 comprises 14 residues. Written as DNA, the CDR3 is TGTGCCAGCAGTTATGGGCAAAGGTTCGATGAAGCTTTCTTT. Its protein is CASSYGQRFDEAFF.

This clonotype was detected only a few times. The chain recombines TRBV5-1 with TRBJ2-7; unclear D gene. The CDR3 consists of 14 residues. V lost 4 bases to trimming and J lost 0 bases, with 11 bases between them. The germline gives CDR1 SGHRS, CDR2 YFSETQ. CDR3 coding DNA: TGCGCCAGCAGCCCGGCCGCCGGCTCCTACGAGCAGTACTTC. Amino acids: CASSPAAGSYEQYF.

This clonotype was seen at least ten times. CDR3 DNA: TGTGCCAGCAGCGTAGGGGGACAGGGGAATTCACCCCTCCACTTT. This gives the protein CASSVGGQGNSPLHF. The chain has TRBV9 and TRBJ1-6; 10 bases match TRBD1. The CDR3 runs 15 residues. The V segment lost 0 bases and the J segment 7 bases; nucleotides outside the gene matches: 1. Germline CDR1 SGDLS, CDR2 YYNGEE.

This clonotype occurred a few times. V gene TRBV6-1 combines with J gene TRBJ1-5; D is unresolved. The CDR3 has 14 amino acids. From germline, CDR1 is MNHNS and CDR2 SASEGT. V was clipped by 2 bases and J by 0 bases, with 5 bases between them. The CDR3 protein is CASSEKYSNQPQHF. The CDR3 DNA is TGTGCCAGCAGTGAAAAGTATAGCAATCAGCCCCAGCATTTT.

The V call is TRBV6-2 or TRBV6-3, the J call TRBJ2-3; D possibly corresponds to TRBD2 (5 bases). The V and J ends lost 0 bases and 4 bases respectively, with 11 bases between them. CDR3 length: 15 amino acids. Per germline, CDR1 MNHEY and CDR2 SVGEGT. The CDR3 here is CASSYSRVSADTQYF. The DNA for the CDR3 is TGTGCCAGCAGTTACTCGAGGGTCTCCGCAGATACGCAGTATTTT.

This clonotype was observed many times. This chain connects TRBV5-1 to TRBJ2-7; 14 bases line up with TRBD2. The length of the CDR3 is 17 residues. CDR1 and CDR2 (germline): SGHRS, YFSETQ. Trimming removed 3 bases from V and 0 bases from J; junction bases left unmatched: 5. The CDR3 spells CASSWGLAGARSYEQYF. The CDR3 bases are TGCGCCAGCAGCTGGGGACTAGCGGGGGCCCGCTCCTACGAGCAGTACTTC.

This clonotype turned up a few times. V usage is TRBV12-3 or TRBV12-4 and J usage is TRBJ1-1; D is perhaps TRBD1 (6 bases). This CDR3 contains 13 residues. V was pared by 8 bases and J by 0 bases, with 10 bases between. The CDR3 region is CASLGTLNTEAFF. The CDR3, as DNA: TGTGCCAGCCTGGGGACATTGAACACTGAAGCTTTCTTT.

The chain has TRBV6-1 and TRBJ2-3; D is ambiguous. The CDR3 length is 14 residues. The germline gives CDR1 MNHNS, CDR2 SASEGT. V lost 4 bases and J 2 bases, leaving 10 bases between the germline ends. CDR3 amino acids: CASSALAYTDTQYF. CDR3 bases: TGTGCCAGCAGTGCCTTAGCTTACACAGATACGCAGTATTTT.

The sample holds many counts of this clonotype. The V and J genes are TRBV7-6 and TRBJ2-2; 7 nucleotides agree with TRBD2. Per germline, CDR1 SGHVS and CDR2 FNYEAQ. The V and J ends lost 0 bases and 5 bases, in that order; junction bases with no gene match: 6. The CDR3 is 16 residues long. The CDR3 coding sequence is TGTGCCAGCAGCTTAGCGTCGGGACTACGGACCGGGGAGCTGTTTTTT. This encodes CASSLASGLRTGELFF.

The chain employs TRBV28 and TRBJ2-1; the D call may be TRBD1 or TRBD2 (7 bases each). The germline V gene has CDR1 MDHEN and CDR2 SYDVKM. The CDR3 sequence is 15 residues long. Trimming took 6 bases from V and 6 from J, leaving 18 bases between them. The CDR3 loop is CASSIPGGGGNEQFF. DNA for the CDR3: TGTGCCAGCAGCATTCCAGGGGGAGGGGGCAATGAGCAGTTCTTC. Complete variable domain (other parts from reference TRBV28 and TRBJ2-1): DVKVTQSSRYLVKRTGEKVFLECVQDMDHENMFWYRQDPGLGLRLIYFSYDVKMKEKGDIPEGYSVSREKKERFSLILESASTNQTSMYLCASSIPGGGGNEQFFGPGTRLTVL.

The chain is built from TRBV5-1 and TRBJ1-2; D not certain. The CDR3 sequence is 12 residues long. In germline, CDR1 is SGHRS, CDR2 YFSETQ. V dropped 4 bases and J dropped 9 bases, with 13 bases sitting between them. The CDR3 nucleotides are TGCGCCAGCAGCGCAGAACAGAGGCGCTACACCTTC. This translates into CASSAEQRRYTF.

This clonotype was seen only a few times. The chain recombines TRBV27 with TRBJ1-1, with D possibly matching TRBD1 (5 bases). The CDR3 consists of 13 residues. Germline V gives CDR1 MNHEY, CDR2 SMNVEV (reference sequence). Trimming took off 5 bases at V and 6 bases at J, with 13 bases between the two ends. Here the CDR3 DNA reads TGTGCCAGCAGTCTATTGACGGGGGCTGAAGCTTTCTTT. Its protein product is CASSLLTGAEAFF.

The V gene is TRBV29-1, the J gene TRBJ1-2; D call uncertain. CDR3 size: 14 residues. The V and J ends lost 4 bases and 10 bases respectively, with 22 bases between them. Looked up from germline, CDR1 is SQVTM and CDR2 is ANQGSEA. CDR3 in amino acids: CSVVPTRNLLVYTF. The CDR3 DNA reads TGCAGCGTTGTCCCGACACGTAACTTGCTGGTCTACACCTTC.

The rearrangement joins TRBV12-3 or TRBV12-4 to TRBJ1-1; D uncertain. There are 14 residues in the CDR3. The germline V and J ends were trimmed by 5 bases and 5 bases, with 15 bases remaining between them. CDR3 region: CASSLPRPGTEAFF. CDR3 bases: TGTGCCAGCAGTCTCCCCCGGCCCGGTACTGAAGCTTTCTTT.